These T cell receptor beta chains were read from a single sample in a study of T cell changes during pregnancy in multiple sclerosis. This table comes from immunoSEQ multiplex PCR, and its TCRdb copy is limited to in-frame clones, with some not included. The top ten hold around 6% of the sample, which has about 29,000 clones, just over 90% seen once. Material: CD8+ T cells from peripheral blood mononuclear cells, obtained before pregnancy. The receptors come from a female donor with multiple sclerosis, enrolled in a pregnancy study. The CDR3 runs from the conserved cysteine through the conserved F or W. Each record gives: J gene, clone size, V gene, D gene, CDR3 DNA, CDR3 protein. D genes are given only for firm matches. Clone sizes are given selectively: once, few, many, or a class where the clone is expanded.

>TRBJ2-5|-|TRBV13|TRBD2
TGTGCCAGCAGCTTAGTGGGCGGGGGGCAAGAGACCCAGTACTTC
CASSLVGGGQETQYF
>TRBJ2-7|-|TRBV7-9|-
TGTGCCAGCAGCTTAGAAGGAGACAGCAACTACGAGCAGTACTTC
CASSLEGDSNYEQYF
>TRBJ1-1|-|TRBV9|TRBD1
TGTGCCAGCAGCGTAATCGGGGGGACAGGGGGTCTCAACACTGAAGCTTTCTTT
CASSVIGGTGGLNTEAFF
>TRBJ2-1|-|TRBV5-4|TRBD1
TGTGCCAGCAGTTTGGGACAGGGGTTAATCAATGAGCAGTTCTTC
CASSLGQGLINEQFF
>TRBJ1-1|-|TRBV5-4|-
TGTGCCAGCAGCCCGGGGGGGGCTGAAGCTTTCTTT
CASSPGGAEAFF
>TRBJ2-3|-|TRBV7-8|TRBD2
TGTGCCAGCAGCCTAAGCCGAGCGGGGGGCACTAGCACAGATACGCAGTATTTT
CASSLSRAGGTSTDTQYF
>TRBJ2-3|-|TRBV4-3|-
TGCGCCAGCAGCCAAGATCGGGCGAGCGGTCCCACAGATACGCAGTATTTT
CASSQDRASGPTDTQYF
>TRBJ2-3|-|TRBV5-1|-
TGCGCCAGCAGCTTGGAAGGGGCAGGCACAGATACGCAGTATTTT
CASSLEGAGTDTQYF
>TRBJ2-7|-|TRBV4-1|-
TGCGCCAGCAGCCAGAAACAGGGTTCCTACGAGCAGTACTTC
CASSQKQGSYEQYF
>TRBJ2-2|-|TRBV27|-
TGTGCCAGCAGCCAAGAACTAAGGTCCGGGGAGCTGTTTTTT
CASSQELRSGELFF
>TRBJ2-7|-|TRBV7-6|-
TGTGCCAGCAGCCGAGGGATTACCTACGAGCAGTACTTC
CASSRGITYEQYF
>TRBJ1-5|few|TRBV19|-
TGTGCCAGTAGTACTAGGAGTGCGGAGCCCCAGCATTTT
CASSTRSAEPQHF
>TRBJ2-3|-|TRBV2|TRBD2
TGTGCCAGCAAGGATACAGCGGGAAGGGCGACAGATACGCAGTATTTT
CASKDTAGRATDTQYF
>TRBJ1-1|-|TRBV7-6|TRBD1
TGTGCCAGCACCGCAGGGGGTGAAGCTTTCTTT
CASTAGGEAFF
>TRBJ2-7|-|TRBV7-9|TRBD1
TGTGCCAGCAGCTTAGGGCGGACAGGCGAGCAGTACTTC
CASSLGRTGEQYF
>TRBJ1-1|-|TRBV19|-
TGTGCCAGCAGAACAGGGATCGAAGCTTTCTTT
CASRTGIEAFF
>TRBJ2-3|-|TRBV9|TRBD2
TGTGCCAGCAGCGAGACTAGCGGGGGGGCTTGGCCGCAGTATTTT
CASSETSGGAWPQYF
>TRBJ2-1|-|TRBV9|TRBD1
TGTGCCAGCAGCGCCCGGGACAGGGTAGACAATGAGCAGTTCTTC
CASSARDRVDNEQFF
>TRBJ2-7|-|TRBV6-1|-
TGTGCCAGCAGTGAAGGGGAGGGGACACCCCACCTCTACGAGCAGTACTTC
CASSEGEGTPHLYEQYF
>TRBJ1-1|-|TRBV2|-
TGTGCCAGCAGGGGGGGCACTGAAGCTTTCTTT
CASRGGTEAFF
>TRBJ2-7|-|TRBV9|TRBD2
TGTGCCAGCAGCGTAGGTAGCGGGAGAGGCTACGAGCAGTACTTC
CASSVGSGRGYEQYF
>TRBJ2-2|-|TRBV4-2|-
TGTGCCAGCAGCCCAAACCCCGGGACGAACACCGGGGAGCTGTTTTTT
CASSPNPGTNTGELFF
>TRBJ2-3|-|TRBV5-1|TRBD2
TGCGCCAGCAGCCTCCGGACTAGCGGGCGCAGCACAGATACGCAGTATTTT
CASSLRTSGRSTDTQYF
>TRBJ2-5|-|TRBV14|-
TGTGCCAGCAGCCAAGATTTTCAGGGATTGGAGACCCAGTACTTC
CASSQDFQGLETQYF
>TRBJ2-2|medium-sized|TRBV9|-
TGTGCCAGCAGCGTAGAGTACAGGGCCGGGGAGCTGTTTTTT
CASSVEYRAGELFF
>TRBJ2-1|-|TRBV27|-
TGTGCCAGCAGTTCCGGTGGTGAGCAGTTCTTC
CASSSGGEQFF
>TRBJ2-7|-|TRBV11-2|-
TGTGCCAGCAGCGCCGGGGACTACGAGCAGTACTTC
CASSAGDYEQYF
>TRBJ2-5|-|TRBV6-4|-
TGTGCCAGCAGTGACGCACAGATACAAGAGACCCAGTACTTC
CASSDAQIQETQYF
>TRBJ2-1|-|TRBV21-1|-
TGTGCCAGCAGCAAAAGACAGTTATCGTTAGATGAGCAGTTCTTC
CASSKRQLSLDEQFF
>TRBJ2-2|-|TRBV29-1|-
TGCAGCGTTTGGACAGCCCGCACCGGGGAGCTGTTTTTT
CSVWTARTGELFF
>TRBJ2-2|-|TRBV6-5|TRBD1
TGTGCGGCCGGGACAGGGTTCACCGGGGAGCTGTTTTTT
CAAGTGFTGELFF
>TRBJ1-1|-|TRBV7-8|-
TGTGCCAGCAGCTTAGGGTGGCCCCAGGGTTTTGACACTGAAGCTTTCTTT
CASSLGWPQGFDTEAFF
>TRBJ1-1|-|TRBV28|TRBD1
TGTGCCAGCAGTTTTGGACAGGGGGCGACTGAAGCTTTCTTT
CASSFGQGATEAFF
>TRBJ2-5|-|TRBV7-3|-
TGTGCCAGCAGTAGGGGAGGAGGGTCTCAAGAGACCCAGTACTTC
CASSRGGGSQETQYF
>TRBJ2-2|-|TRBV6-4|TRBD1
TGTGCCAGCTCCGGGACAGGGGGGACCGGGGAGCTGTTTTTT
CASSGTGGTGELFF
>TRBJ2-7|once|TRBV27|TRBD1
TGTGCCAGCAGTCTAGGACAGGGTGGACGCGAGCAGTACTTC
CASSLGQGGREQYF
>TRBJ2-3|-|TRBV15|-
TGTGCCACCAGCACCCGACAGACTAGCACAGATACGCAGTATTTT
CATSTRQTSTDTQYF
>TRBJ1-4|-|TRBV2|TRBD1
TGTGCCAGCAGTGGGACAGGGAATGAAAAACTGTTTTTT
CASSGTGNEKLFF
>TRBJ2-7|-|TRBV7-8|TRBD1
TGTGCCAGCAGCTTAGTACGGACAGGGAGCTACGAGCAGTACTTC
CASSLVRTGSYEQYF
>TRBJ2-7|-|TRBV2|-
TGTGCCAGCAGTGATCAGGATAAGGCCGAGCAGTACTTC
CASSDQDKAEQYF
>TRBJ2-1|-|TRBV7-9|-
TGTGCCAGCAGCACCCCCTCTGGCCGCTCCTACAATGAGCAGTTCTTC
CASSTPSGRSYNEQFF
>TRBJ2-7|-|TRBV5-4|-
TGTGCCAGCAGCTTGGCCCCGGACAGCTACGAGCAGTACTTC
CASSLAPDSYEQYF
>TRBJ2-1|-|TRBV7-6|TRBD2
TGTGCCAGCAGCTTAGGGTCCCGACTAGCGGGACACAATGAGCAGTTCTTC
CASSLGSRLAGHNEQFF
>TRBJ2-3|-|TRBV5-6|TRBD2
TGTGCCAGCAGCTCTAGCGGGGGGGCTAGTCCTAGCACAGATACGCAGTATTTT
CASSSSGGASPSTDTQYF
>TRBJ1-4|-|TRBV27|-
TGTGCCAGCAGCTCGAAAACGGGTAATGAAAAACTGTTTTTT
CASSSKTGNEKLFF
>TRBJ2-7|-|TRBV27|-
TGTGCCAGCAGTTCATCTACGGGGCAGTACTTC
CASSSSTGQYF
>TRBJ2-1|-|TRBV6-6|TRBD2
TGTGCCAGCAGTACCCTAGCGGGAAAAACTTACAATGAGCAGTTCTTC
CASSTLAGKTYNEQFF